Listed below are T cell receptor beta chains from one sample, sequenced in a study of shared clonotypes between healthy human individuals. Assay: immunoSEQ multiplex PCR; the TCRdb copy retains only in-frame clones and omits some. The data show some 790,000 clones, 55% to 75% seen once. Input material: memory CD4+ T cells sorted from blood. All receptors derive from a woman aged 25 to 39 in good health. CDR3s include the opening cysteine and the closing phenylalanine or tryptophan. Each record gives: V gene, clone size, D gene, J gene, CDR3 protein, CDR3 DNA. The D gene is left open where the match is weak. Not all rows give a size; the values are once, few, many and, for expanded clones, a class.

v_call: TRBV7-9; clone_size: .; d_call: .; j_call: TRBJ1-2; cdr3_aa: CASSRLNYGYTF; cdr3_nt: TGTGCCAGTAGTAGACTCAACTATGGCTACACCTTC
v_call: TRBV27; clone_size: once; d_call: .; j_call: TRBJ2-7; cdr3_aa: CASSSLNREYEQYF; cdr3_nt: TGTGCCAGCAGTTCTTTAAACAGAGAATACGAGCAGTACTTC
v_call: TRBV7-6; clone_size: many; d_call: TRBD2; j_call: TRBJ2-7; cdr3_aa: CASSPVGTSVAEQYF; cdr3_nt: TGTGCCAGCAGCCCAGTCGGGACTAGCGTGGCCGAGCAGTACTTC
v_call: TRBV6-9; clone_size: .; d_call: .; j_call: TRBJ2-7; cdr3_aa: CASTLQGPRTYEQYF; cdr3_nt: TGTGCCAGCACCCTACAGGGCCCCCGGACCTACGAGCAGTACTTC
v_call: TRBV2; clone_size: many; d_call: .; j_call: TRBJ1-3; cdr3_aa: CASTPEVGNTIYF; cdr3_nt: TGTGCCAGCACCCCCGAAGTCGGAAACACCATATATTTT
v_call: TRBV4-1; clone_size: .; d_call: .; j_call: TRBJ2-5; cdr3_aa: CASSLERRGETQYF; cdr3_nt: TGCGCCAGCAGCCTTGAACGTAGGGGGGAGACCCAGTACTTC
v_call: TRBV5-4; clone_size: .; d_call: .; j_call: TRBJ1-6; cdr3_aa: CASSLDRTNSPLHF; cdr3_nt: TGTGCCAGCAGCTTGGACAGGACGAATTCACCCCTCCACTTT
v_call: TRBV19; clone_size: .; d_call: .; j_call: TRBJ1-1; cdr3_aa: CASSTGPGAFF; cdr3_nt: TGTGCCAGTAGTACAGGGCCCGGAGCTTTCTTT
v_call: TRBV10-1; clone_size: .; d_call: .; j_call: TRBJ2-2; cdr3_aa: CASSKVSYTGELFF; cdr3_nt: TGCGCCAGCAGTAAGGTTTCTTACACCGGGGAGCTGTTTTTT
v_call: TRBV2; clone_size: few; d_call: TRBD1; j_call: TRBJ1-3; cdr3_aa: CASDDRAGNTIYF; cdr3_nt: TGTGCCAGCGACGACAGGGCTGGAAACACCATATATTTT
v_call: TRBV5-1; clone_size: few; d_call: TRBD2; j_call: TRBJ2-7; cdr3_aa: CASRGLADSASYEQYF; cdr3_nt: TGCGCCAGCAGAGGACTAGCGGATTCGGCCTCCTACGAGCAGTACTTC
v_call: TRBV2; clone_size: once; d_call: TRBD1; j_call: TRBJ1-5; cdr3_aa: CASGGTGGNNQPQHF; cdr3_nt: TGTGCCAGCGGGGGGACAGGGGGCAACAATCAGCCCCAGCATTTT
v_call: TRBV28; clone_size: .; d_call: .; j_call: TRBJ1-3; cdr3_aa: CASGGPRENTIYF; cdr3_nt: TGTGCCAGCGGCGGTCCCAGGGAAAACACCATATATTTT
v_call: TRBV28; clone_size: .; d_call: TRBD2; j_call: TRBJ2-7; cdr3_aa: CASSLNRRRWGGNEQYF; cdr3_nt: TGTGCCAGCAGTTTAAATCGGCGGCGATGGGGGGGGAACGAGCAGTACTTC
v_call: TRBV7-9; clone_size: .; d_call: .; j_call: TRBJ2-7; cdr3_aa: CASSQSRARKNKPEQYF; cdr3_nt: TGTGCCAGCAGCCAGTCGCGGGCCCGAAAAAATAAGCCCGAGCAGTACTTC
v_call: TRBV27; clone_size: .; d_call: .; j_call: TRBJ2-5; cdr3_aa: CASSLSFLGTEHQETQYF; cdr3_nt: TGTGCCAGCAGTTTATCGTTCTTAGGGACGGAGCACCAAGAGACCCAGTACTTC
v_call: TRBV27; clone_size: .; d_call: .; j_call: TRBJ2-5; cdr3_aa: CASSRNSNLQETQYF; cdr3_nt: TGTGCCAGCAGTAGAAACAGTAACTTACAAGAGACCCAGTACTTC